The rows below give T cell receptor beta chains drawn from one sample of a study of blood T cell repertoires in COVID-19. The method was immunoSEQ multiplex PCR; TCRdb's version includes in-frame clones alone and lacks a portion of them. The sample records 53,000 or so clones, more than 80% being singletons. Sequenced: peripheral blood. These receptors were obtained from an elderly man with acute or convalescent COVID-19. Both conserved end residues are part of each CDR3. A D gene is named only where the DNA matches it firmly. The size entry is marked missing in some rows and otherwise reads once, few, many or a size class.

J gene,CDR3 length,clone size,D gene,V gene,CDR3 protein,CDR3 DNA
TRBJ2-7,14,-,-,TRBV14,CASSQAQGGYEQYF,TGTGCCAGCAGCCAAGCCCAAGGAGGGTACGAGCAGTACTTC
TRBJ1-5,16,-,-,TRBV7-6,CASSLGPPGGNQPQHF,TGTGCCAGCAGCTTGGGGCCCCCAGGGGGCAATCAGCCCCAGCATTTT
TRBJ1-1,16,-,TRBD1,TRBV7-9,CASSLGDRGRNTEAFF,TGTGCCAGCAGCTTGGGTGACAGGGGAAGGAACACTGAAGCTTTCTTT
TRBJ2-3,12,-,-,TRBV18,CASSPLADTQYF,TGTGCCAGCTCACCCCTTGCAGATACGCAGTATTTT
TRBJ1-1,15,-,-,TRBV5-1,CASSSRRGTNTEAFF,TGCGCCAGCAGCTCCCGACGCGGGACGAACACTGAAGCTTTCTTT
TRBJ1-2,15,once,TRBD1,TRBV18,CASSPMTGQGYGYTF,TGTGCCAGCTCACCCATGACAGGGCAGGGCTATGGCTACACCTTC
TRBJ1-1,11,-,-,TRBV25-1,CASSQGREAFF,TGTGCCAGCAGCCAGGGGCGGGAAGCTTTCTTT
TRBJ1-1,19,-,TRBD1,TRBV5-5,CASSSETGTGGLVNTEAFF,TGTGCCAGCAGCTCAGAAACCGGGACAGGGGGGTTGGTGAACACTGAAGCTTTCTTT
TRBJ2-2,15,-,TRBD1,TRBV6-2/TRBV6-3,CASSYGTGVTGELFF,TGTGCCAGCAGTTACGGGACAGGGGTCACCGGGGAGCTGTTTTTT
TRBJ2-3,16,-,TRBD2,TRBV2,CASKRGTFPSTDTQYF,TGTGCCAGCAAGCGGGGTACTTTCCCTAGCACAGATACGCAGTATTTT
TRBJ1-2,14,-,-,TRBV6-1,CASSEGLPTNGYTF,TGTGCCAGCAGTGAAGGGCTGCCTACTAATGGCTACACCTTC
TRBJ1-2,15,-,-,TRBV5-1,CASSLGVRDDYGYTF,TGCGCCAGCAGCTTGGGGGTCAGGGATGACTATGGCTACACCTTC
TRBJ2-1,15,-,-,TRBV10-1,CASSARESSYNEQFF,TGCGCCAGCAGTGCAAGGGAGAGCTCCTACAATGAGCAGTTCTTC
TRBJ1-3,15,-,-,TRBV9,CASSVESGFGNTIYF,TGTGCCAGCAGCGTAGAATCCGGGTTTGGAAACACCATATATTTT
TRBJ1-6,14,-,-,TRBV19,CASSTPTGGSPLHF,TGTGCCAGTAGTACCCCAACAGGCGGTTCACCCCTCCACTTT
TRBJ1-6,16,-,TRBD1,TRBV2,CASTGRGRSYNSPLHF,TGTGCCAGCACCGGGAGGGGGCGCTCCTATAATTCACCCCTCCACTTT
TRBJ2-1,16,once,TRBD2,TRBV5-1,CASSLFSRGDYNEQFF,TGCGCCAGCAGCTTGTTTTCCCGGGGGGATTACAATGAGCAGTTCTTC
TRBJ2-7,14,-,-,TRBV5-6,CASRRQGLTYEQYF,TGTGCCAGCAGGCGTCAGGGGTTAACCTACGAGCAGTACTTC
TRBJ1-3,16,-,-,TRBV7-2,CASSLRGDPSGNTIYF,TGTGCCAGCAGCTTACGTGGAGATCCCTCTGGAAACACCATATATTTT
TRBJ1-2,13,few,TRBD1,TRBV7-8,CASSRDSNYGYTF,TGTGCCAGCAGCCGGGACAGCAACTATGGCTACACCTTC
TRBJ2-7,14,-,TRBD2,TRBV15,CATSRAGGGYEQYF,TGTGCCACCAGCAGAGCCGGGGGGGGCTACGAGCAGTACTTC
TRBJ1-2,15,-,-,TRBV2,CASSDQGQGRFGYTF,TGTGCCAGCAGTGACCAAGGGCAGGGGCGTTTTGGCTACACCTTC
TRBJ1-1,16,-,TRBD1,TRBV19,CASSIGRDRDKFGAFF,TGTGCCAGTAGTATAGGAAGGGACAGGGACAAATTCGGAGCTTTCTTT
TRBJ1-6,14,-,TRBD1,TRBV3-1/TRBV3-2,CASSRTGDYSPLHF,TGTGCCAGCAGCCGGACAGGGGATTATTCACCCCTCCACTTT
TRBJ2-3,16,-,TRBD2,TRBV5-1,CASSSGSGGATDTQYF,TGCGCCAGCAGCTCCGGTAGCGGGGGGGCTACAGATACGCAGTATTTT
TRBJ2-5,15,-,TRBD1,TRBV5-1,CASSFGTGSEETQYF,TGCGCCAGCAGCTTCGGGACAGGGTCTGAAGAGACCCAGTACTTC
TRBJ1-5,16,-,-,TRBV7-2,CASSLAPPRVNQPQHF,TGTGCCAGCAGCTTAGCGCCGCCTCGGGTCAATCAGCCCCAGCATTTT
TRBJ1-3,16,-,-,TRBV11-2,CASSPLGPSSGNTIYF,TGTGCCAGCAGCCCACTGGGGCCGTCCTCTGGAAACACCATATATTTT
TRBJ1-5,13,-,TRBD1,TRBV10-3,CAIGQGVNQPQHF,TGTGCCATCGGACAGGGGGTGAATCAGCCCCAGCATTTT
TRBJ1-6,12,-,-,TRBV6-2/TRBV6-3,CASSYEGAPLHF,TGTGCCAGCAGTTATGAAGGGGCACCCCTCCACTTT
TRBJ1-5,13,-,TRBD1,TRBV6-5,CASSYGTGGPQHF,TGTGCCAGCAGTTACGGGACAGGGGGGCCCCAGCATTTT
TRBJ2-6,19,-,TRBD1,TRBV6-2/TRBV6-3,CASSLLGQVTFSGANVLTF,TGTGCCAGCAGTCTGTTAGGACAGGTAACCTTCTCTGGGGCCAACGTCCTGACTTTC
TRBJ1-1,14,-,TRBD1,TRBV19,CASIPKTGLAEAFF,TGTGCCAGTATCCCCAAGACAGGGCTCGCTGAAGCTTTCTTT
TRBJ2-3,16,-,TRBD2,TRBV7-2,CASSLAGTSGTDTQYF,TGTGCCAGCAGCTTAGCGGGGACTAGCGGCACAGATACGCAGTATTTT
TRBJ2-2,15,-,TRBD2,TRBV28,CASTLGGEGAGELFF,TGTGCCAGCACCCTTGGGGGGGAAGGGGCCGGGGAGCTGTTTTTT
TRBJ1-1,12,-,-,TRBV6-5,CASRTVQSEAFF,TGTGCCAGCAGAACGGTACAGTCCGAAGCTTTCTTT
TRBJ1-4,15,-,TRBD1,TRBV10-1,CASSERTGRDEKLFF,TGCGCCAGCAGTGAGCGGACAGGGCGGGATGAAAAACTGTTTTTT
TRBJ2-7,12,-,-,TRBV25-1,CASSEWRSEQYF,TGTGCCAGCAGTGAATGGAGGAGCGAGCAGTACTTC
TRBJ2-7,15,-,-,TRBV11-1,CASSFGRIISSEQYF,TGTGCCAGCAGCTTTGGCAGGATCATCTCTTCCGAGCAGTACTTC
TRBJ1-5,15,-,-,TRBV5-1,CASSLDGYSNQPQHF,TGCGCCAGCAGCTTGGACGGGTATAGCAATCAGCCCCAGCATTTT
TRBJ2-3,13,-,TRBD1,TRBV2,CASRGQGVDTQYF,TGTGCCAGCCGCGGACAGGGTGTGGATACGCAGTATTTT
TRBJ2-5,14,-,-,TRBV10-2,CASKKLTDQETQYF,TGCGCCAGCAAAAAACTAACTGACCAAGAGACCCAGTACTTC
TRBJ2-7,13,-,TRBD1,TRBV6-6,CASGGDRGYEQYF,TGTGCCAGCGGGGGGGACAGGGGCTACGAGCAGTACTTC
TRBJ2-7,14,-,TRBD1,TRBV7-2,CASSLGGQSYEQYF,TGTGCCAGCAGCTTAGGGGGACAGAGCTACGAGCAGTACTTC
TRBJ1-2,13,-,-,TRBV24-1,CATSDSTGAGYTF,TGTGCCACCAGTGATTCGACAGGTGCCGGCTACACCTTC
TRBJ2-5,13,-,-,TRBV7-2,CASSLDGPGAQYF,TGTGCCAGCAGCTTAGATGGGCCGGGGGCCCAGTACTTC
TRBJ1-2,15,-,-,TRBV3-1/TRBV3-2,CASSQQGGDNYGYTF,TGTGCCAGCAGCCAACAAGGGGGGGATAACTATGGCTACACCTTC
TRBJ2-5,15,-,TRBD1,TRBV2,CASSPRTGAQETQYF,TGTGCCAGCAGCCCCCGGACAGGGGCCCAAGAGACCCAGTACTTC
TRBJ2-2,15,few,TRBD1,TRBV5-1,CASSPGTGLTGELFF,TGCGCCAGCAGCCCCGGGACAGGGCTCACCGGGGAGCTGTTTTTT
TRBJ2-7,14,once,-,TRBV9,CASSVGANSYEQYF,TGTGCCAGCAGCGTAGGTGCTAACTCCTACGAGCAGTACTTC
TRBJ1-3,15,-,-,TRBV19,CASSAIDSSGNTIYF,TGTGCCAGTAGTGCTATAGACAGCTCTGGAAACACCATATATTTT
TRBJ2-5,15,-,TRBD1,TRBV6-2/TRBV6-3,CASRPTGGGVETQYF,TGTGCCAGCAGACCTACAGGGGGCGGTGTGGAGACCCAGTACTTC
TRBJ1-5,19,-,TRBD1,TRBV7-3,CASSLTWDSLLLKNQPQHF,TGTGCCAGCAGCTTAACTTGGGACAGCCTTTTGCTTAAGAATCAGCCCCAGCATTTT
TRBJ1-6,17,-,-,TRBV24-1,CATSDLKTGTNNSPLHF,TGTGCCACCAGTGATTTAAAGACAGGAACAAATAATTCACCCCTCCACTTT
TRBJ2-1,14,-,-,TRBV5-1,CASAIGQSYNEQFF,TGCGCCAGCGCTATCGGACAGTCCTACAATGAGCAGTTCTTC
TRBJ2-7,14,once,TRBD2,TRBV6-5,CFVARLGGNYEQYF,TGTTTCGTCGCCAGACTGGGAGGGAACTACGAGCAGTACTTC
TRBJ2-2,17,-,-,TRBV3-1/TRBV3-2,CASSKAGHLPNTGELFF,TGTGCCAGCAGCAAAGCGGGACACCTTCCGAACACCGGGGAGCTGTTTTTT